The T cell receptor (beta chain) described here comes from a study of CXCR3-negative and CXCR3-positive naive CD8 T cells (dated by TCRdb to between 2018 and 2021). With regard to the full study: Some 130 million TRB reads were obtained in total, roughly 1.5 +/- 0.3 million reads per library. Diversity and physicochemical repertoire analyses were performed on about a dozen donors pooled from two independent experiments. For the TRBV-TRBJ cluster analysis, the naive subsets came from about five donors, while the memory cells came from 3 donors.

Each CD8+ T cell subset was flow-sorted in triplicate, with over 250,000 cells per subset placed directly into RLT lysis buffer. Naive CD8+ T cells were defined stringently as CD45RO-CCR7+CD27+CD95- to exclude memory contaminants. Peripheral blood mononuclear cells were isolated from buffy coats by standard density gradient centrifugation. Naive CXCR3-negative and CXCR3-positive CD8+ T cells were flow-sorted on a FACSAria III. Total RNA was extracted from sorted cells using an RNeasy Mini Kit. On this clonotype: Its antigen target is currently unknown.

The run used a NextSeq 550. The Human TCR Profiling Kit (MiLaboratory) was used to make UMI-labeled 5' RACE TRB cDNA libraries. cDNA synthesis used the entire amount of extracted RNA, and PCR amplification then used the entire amount of cDNA produced. Libraries were prepared in parallel using an identical number of PCR cycles. As for the original processing: With a minimum of two reads required per UMI, MIGEC and MiXCR pulled out about 52,000 +/- 9,100 unique UMI-labeled TRB cDNA molecules from each library. On average, about 40,000 +/- 10,000 functional in-frame TRB CDR3 nucleotide clonotypes lacking stop codons were found per library. After downsampling to 5000 UMI-labeled TRB molecules per sample, diversity metrics such as normalized Shannon-Wiener and Chao1 were calculated in VDJtools. Clonotype-size-weighted physicochemical properties of the central five CDR3 residues (interaction energy, strength, volume and Kidera factor 4) were computed in VDJtools. The reads went through TCRdb reprocessing, and each CDR3 protein sequence gets one entry with no DNA. The V and J calls reflect TCRdb's pipeline rather than the authors' work. The sample's clone listing holds 75,000 to 95,000 distinct CDR3 sequences. The top ten constitute less than 1.1% of the sample.

Its CDR3 holds 14 amino acids, cysteine through phenylalanine. The DNA is unrecorded. Here is what the overall study found, with its caveats: TRB CDR3s from CXCR3-positive naive cells showed higher hydrophobicity (lower Kidera factor 4), lower energy, and higher strength and volume indices than CXCR3-negative naive cells. Within the same donor, TRBV-TRBJ usage looked similar between naive CXCR3-negative and CXCR3-positive cells, but memory cells had distinct patterns. Repertoire diversity was comparably high in both naive subsets but much lower in memory CD8+ T cells. Because CXCR3 expression was partially decreased after cryopreservation, freshly isolated PBMCs were used for most assays. Because surface CD5, which is linked to self-reactivity in mice, was comparable between the naive subsets, TCR interaction strength was also inferred from TRB CDR3 physicochemical properties.

This sequence was found in a human donor in good health. Some clones in this sample may be carry-over from other donors' samples. The rearrangement joined TRBV12-3 or TRBV12-4 to TRBJ1-5; TCRdb's D call of TRBD1 is untestable without DNA. Sequencing was carried out using naive CXCR3- CD8+ T cells from blood. This specimen's cell subset or site label, per the study, means: CD45RO-CCR7+CD27+CD95- naive CD8+ T cells lacking CXCR3 (TNR3-). This receptor has the CDR3 CASSFLQVNQPQHF.